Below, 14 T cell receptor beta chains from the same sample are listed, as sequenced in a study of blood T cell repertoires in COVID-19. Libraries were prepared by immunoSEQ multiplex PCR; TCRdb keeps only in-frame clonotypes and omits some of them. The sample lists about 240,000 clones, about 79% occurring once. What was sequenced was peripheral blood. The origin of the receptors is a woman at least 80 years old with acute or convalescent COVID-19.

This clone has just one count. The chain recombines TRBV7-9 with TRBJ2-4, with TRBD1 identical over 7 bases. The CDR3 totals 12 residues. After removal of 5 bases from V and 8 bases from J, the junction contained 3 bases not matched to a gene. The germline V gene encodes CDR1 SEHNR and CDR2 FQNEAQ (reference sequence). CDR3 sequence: CASSNTGDIQYF. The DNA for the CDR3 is TGTGCCAGCAGCAACACAGGGGACATTCAGTACTTC.

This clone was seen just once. DNA of the CDR3: TGTGCCAGCAGTGGGACAGGGTTTGGTGAAAAACTGTTTTTT. It is translated as CASSGTGFGEKLFF. V and J are TRBV2 and TRBJ1-4; 8 bases match TRBD1. The ends lost 4 bases at V and 7 bases at J; junction bases unmatched: 5. Per the germline V gene, CDR1 is SNHLY and CDR2 is FYNNEI. The length of the CDR3 is 14 residues.

The CDR3 reads CASSLGLEDTSSGNTIYF. CDR3 sequence (DNA): TGTGCCAGCAGCTTGGGACTCGAGGACACCAGCTCTGGAAACACCATATATTTT. The chain employs TRBV5-8 and TRBJ1-3; tentatively, D is TRBD1 (5 bases). CDR3 length equals 18 residues. V lost 0 bases, J lost 0 bases, and 16 bases lay in between. Germline V gives CDR1 SGHTS, CDR2 YDEGEE.

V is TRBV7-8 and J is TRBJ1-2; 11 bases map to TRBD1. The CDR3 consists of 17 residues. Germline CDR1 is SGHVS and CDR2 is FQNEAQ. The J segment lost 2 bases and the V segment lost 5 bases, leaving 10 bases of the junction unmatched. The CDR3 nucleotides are TGTGCCAGCAGCCGAGCCGGACAGGGGGCGATGAACTATGGCTACACCTTC. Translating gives CASSRAGQGAMNYGYTF.

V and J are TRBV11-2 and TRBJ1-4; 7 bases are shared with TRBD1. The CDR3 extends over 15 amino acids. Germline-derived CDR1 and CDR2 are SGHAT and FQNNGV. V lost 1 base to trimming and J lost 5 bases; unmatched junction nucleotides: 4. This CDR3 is CASSLVTGWNEKLFF. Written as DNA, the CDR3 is TGTGCCAGCAGCTTAGTGACAGGGTGGAATGAAAAACTGTTTTTT.

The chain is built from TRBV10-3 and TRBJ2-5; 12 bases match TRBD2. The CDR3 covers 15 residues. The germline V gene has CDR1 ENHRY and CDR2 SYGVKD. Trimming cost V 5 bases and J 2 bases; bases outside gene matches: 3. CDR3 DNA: TGTGCCATCAGTTCTAGCGGGGGGGGTCAAGAGACCCAGTACTTC. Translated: CAISSSGGGQETQYF.

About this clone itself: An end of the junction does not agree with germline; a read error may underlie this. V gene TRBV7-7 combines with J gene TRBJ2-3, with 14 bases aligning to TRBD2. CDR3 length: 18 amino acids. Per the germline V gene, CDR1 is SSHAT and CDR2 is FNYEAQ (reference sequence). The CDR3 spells CASSLGTSGGRGTDTQYF. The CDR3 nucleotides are TGTGCTAGCAGCTTGGGGACTAGCGGGGGAAGGGGCACAGATACGCAGTATTTT.

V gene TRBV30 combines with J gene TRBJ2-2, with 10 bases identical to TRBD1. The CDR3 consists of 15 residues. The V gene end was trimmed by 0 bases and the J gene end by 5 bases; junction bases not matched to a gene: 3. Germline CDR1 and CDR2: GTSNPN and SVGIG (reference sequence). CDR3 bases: TGTGCCTGGAGTGTATCGGGACAGGGGACCGGGGAGCTGTTTTTT. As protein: CAWSVSGQGTGELFF.

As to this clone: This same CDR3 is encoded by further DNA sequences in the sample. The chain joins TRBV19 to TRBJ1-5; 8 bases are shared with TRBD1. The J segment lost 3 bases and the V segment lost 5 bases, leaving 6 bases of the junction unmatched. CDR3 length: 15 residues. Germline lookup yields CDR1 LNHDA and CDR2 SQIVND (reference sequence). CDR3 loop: CASSVDRGLNQPQHF. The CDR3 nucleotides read TGTGCCAGTAGTGTCGACAGGGGTCTCAATCAGCCCCAGCATTTT.

This CDR3 reads CASSLRQVGTGEQYF. In nucleotides, the CDR3 is TGTGCCAGCAGTTTAAGACAGGTGGGGACAGGCGAGCAGTACTTC. The chain couples TRBV28 to TRBJ2-7; TRBD1 agrees at 8 bases. CDR3 length: 15 amino acids. The V gene end was trimmed by 2 bases and the J gene end by 6 bases; junction bases not matched to a gene: 9. Germline assignment: CDR1 MDHEN and CDR2 SYDVKM.

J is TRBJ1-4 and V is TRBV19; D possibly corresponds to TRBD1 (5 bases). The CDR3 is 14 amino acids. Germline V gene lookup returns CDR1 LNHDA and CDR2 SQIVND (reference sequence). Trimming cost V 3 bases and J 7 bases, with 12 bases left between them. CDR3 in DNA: TGTGCCAGTAGTATGGTGACAGCAGGTGAAAAACTGTTTTTT. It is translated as CASSMVTAGEKLFF.

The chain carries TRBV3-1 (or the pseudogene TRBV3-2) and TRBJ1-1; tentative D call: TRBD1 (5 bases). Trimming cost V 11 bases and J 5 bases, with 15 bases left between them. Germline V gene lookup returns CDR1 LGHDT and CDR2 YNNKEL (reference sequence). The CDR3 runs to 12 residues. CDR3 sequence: CASQGRDTEAFF. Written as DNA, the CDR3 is TGTGCCTCCCAGGGTAGGGATACTGAAGCTTTCTTT.

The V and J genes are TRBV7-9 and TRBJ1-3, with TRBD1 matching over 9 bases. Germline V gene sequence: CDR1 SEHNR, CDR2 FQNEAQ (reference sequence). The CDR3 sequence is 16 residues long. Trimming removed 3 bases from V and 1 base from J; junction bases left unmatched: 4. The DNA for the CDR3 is TGTGCCAGCAGCTTTTCTGGACAGGGGTCTGGAAACACCATATATTTT. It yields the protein CASSFSGQGSGNTIYF.

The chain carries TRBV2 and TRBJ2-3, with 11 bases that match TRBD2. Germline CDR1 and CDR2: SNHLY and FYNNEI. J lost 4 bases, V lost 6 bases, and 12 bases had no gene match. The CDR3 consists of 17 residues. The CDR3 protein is CASSNDRTSGGADTQYF. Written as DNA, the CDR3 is TGTGCCAGCAGCAACGACCGCACTAGCGGGGGAGCAGATACGCAGTATTTT.